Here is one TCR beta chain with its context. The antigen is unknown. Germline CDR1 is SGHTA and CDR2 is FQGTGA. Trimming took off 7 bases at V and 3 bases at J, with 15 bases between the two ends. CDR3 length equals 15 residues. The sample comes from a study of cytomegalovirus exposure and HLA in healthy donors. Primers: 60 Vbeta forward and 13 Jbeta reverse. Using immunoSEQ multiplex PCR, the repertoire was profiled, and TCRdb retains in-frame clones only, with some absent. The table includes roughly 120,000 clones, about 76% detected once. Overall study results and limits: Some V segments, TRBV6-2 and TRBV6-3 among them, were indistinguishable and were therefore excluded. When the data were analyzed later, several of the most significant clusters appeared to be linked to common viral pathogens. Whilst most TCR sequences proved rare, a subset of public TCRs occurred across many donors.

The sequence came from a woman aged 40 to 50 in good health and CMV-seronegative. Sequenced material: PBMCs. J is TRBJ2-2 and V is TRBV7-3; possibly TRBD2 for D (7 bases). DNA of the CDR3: TGTGCCAGCACACCGGGGGGCGGGGACACCGGGGAGCTGTTTTTT. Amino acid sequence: CASTPGGGDTGELFF.